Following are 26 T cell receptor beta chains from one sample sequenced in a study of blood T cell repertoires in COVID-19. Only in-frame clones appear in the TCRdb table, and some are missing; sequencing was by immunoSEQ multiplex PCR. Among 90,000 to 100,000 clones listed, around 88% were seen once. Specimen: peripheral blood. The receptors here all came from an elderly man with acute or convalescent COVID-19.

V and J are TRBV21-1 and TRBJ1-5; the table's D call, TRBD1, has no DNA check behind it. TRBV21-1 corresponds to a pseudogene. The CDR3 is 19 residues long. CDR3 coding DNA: TGTGCCAGCAGCAAACCGCCTAGACAGGGGCGATATAGCAATCAGCCCCAGCATTTT. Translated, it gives CASSKPPRQGRYSNQPQHF.

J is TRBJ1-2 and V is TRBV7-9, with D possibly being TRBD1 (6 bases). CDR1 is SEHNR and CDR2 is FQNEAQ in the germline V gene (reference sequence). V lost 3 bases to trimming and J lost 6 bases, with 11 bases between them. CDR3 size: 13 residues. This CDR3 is CASSFGGPNGYTF. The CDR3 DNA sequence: TGTGCCAGCAGCTTCGGGGGGCCCAATGGCTACACCTTC.

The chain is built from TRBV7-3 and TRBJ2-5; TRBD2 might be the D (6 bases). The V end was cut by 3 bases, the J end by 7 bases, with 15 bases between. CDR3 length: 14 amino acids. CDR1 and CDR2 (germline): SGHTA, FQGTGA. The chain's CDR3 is CASSFLGGVGTQYF. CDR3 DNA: TGTGCCAGCAGCTTCCTTGGCGGGGTGGGGACCCAGTACTTC.

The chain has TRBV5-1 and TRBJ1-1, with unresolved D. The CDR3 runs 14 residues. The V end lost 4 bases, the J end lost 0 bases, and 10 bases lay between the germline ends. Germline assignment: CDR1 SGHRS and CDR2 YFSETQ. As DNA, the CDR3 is TGCGCCAGCAGCCCAGACACCTTGAACACTGAAGCTTTCTTT. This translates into CASSPDTLNTEAFF. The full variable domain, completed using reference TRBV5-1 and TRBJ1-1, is KAGVTQTPRYLIKTRGQQVTLSCSPISGHRSVSWYQQTPGQGLQFLFEYFSETQRNKGNFPGRFSGRQFSNSRSEMNVSTLELGDSALYLCASSPDTLNTEAFFGQGTRLTVV.

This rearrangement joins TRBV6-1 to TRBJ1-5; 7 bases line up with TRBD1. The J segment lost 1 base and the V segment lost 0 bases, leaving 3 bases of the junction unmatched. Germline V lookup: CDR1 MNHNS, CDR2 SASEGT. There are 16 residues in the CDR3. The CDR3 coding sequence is TGTGCCAGCAGTGAAGCAGGGGGCGGGAGCAATCAGCCCCAGCATTTT. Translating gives CASSEAGGGSNQPQHF.

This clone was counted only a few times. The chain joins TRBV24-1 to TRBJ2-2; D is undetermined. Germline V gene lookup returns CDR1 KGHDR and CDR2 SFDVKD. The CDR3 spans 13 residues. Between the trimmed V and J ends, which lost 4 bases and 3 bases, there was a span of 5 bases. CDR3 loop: CATSETYTGELFF. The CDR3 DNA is TGTGCCACCAGTGAAACTTACACCGGGGAGCTGTTTTTT.

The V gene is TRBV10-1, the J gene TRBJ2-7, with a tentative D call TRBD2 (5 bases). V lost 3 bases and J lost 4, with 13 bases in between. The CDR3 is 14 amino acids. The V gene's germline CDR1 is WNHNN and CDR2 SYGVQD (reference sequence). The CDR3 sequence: CASSDPDSGYEQYF. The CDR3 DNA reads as TGCGCCAGCAGTGACCCGGACTCTGGTTACGAGCAGTACTTC.

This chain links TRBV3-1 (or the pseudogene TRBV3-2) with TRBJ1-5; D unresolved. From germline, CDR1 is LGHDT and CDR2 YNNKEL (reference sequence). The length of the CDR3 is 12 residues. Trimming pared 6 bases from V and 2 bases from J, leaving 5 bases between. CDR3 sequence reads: CASRRGNQPQHF. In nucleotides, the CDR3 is TGTGCCAGCAGGAGGGGCAATCAGCCCCAGCATTTT.

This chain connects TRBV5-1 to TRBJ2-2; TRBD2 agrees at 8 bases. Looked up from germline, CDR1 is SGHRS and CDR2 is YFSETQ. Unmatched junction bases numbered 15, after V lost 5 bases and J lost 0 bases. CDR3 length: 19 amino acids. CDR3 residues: CASRRPNSSGPTNTGELFF. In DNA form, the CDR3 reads TGCGCCAGCAGACGACCGAACTCTAGCGGGCCTACGAACACCGGGGAGCTGTTTTTT.

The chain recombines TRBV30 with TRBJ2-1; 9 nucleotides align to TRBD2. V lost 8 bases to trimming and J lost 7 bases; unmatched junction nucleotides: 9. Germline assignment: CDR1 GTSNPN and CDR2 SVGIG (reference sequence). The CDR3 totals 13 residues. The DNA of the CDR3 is TGTGCCCACCCGGGACTAGCTAAGAATGAGCAGTTCTTC. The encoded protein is CAHPGLAKNEQFF.

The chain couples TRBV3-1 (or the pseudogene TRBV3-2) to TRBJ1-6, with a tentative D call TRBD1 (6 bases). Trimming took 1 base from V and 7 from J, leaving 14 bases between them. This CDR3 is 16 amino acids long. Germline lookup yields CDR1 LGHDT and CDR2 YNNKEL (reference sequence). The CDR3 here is CASSQARTARNSPLHF. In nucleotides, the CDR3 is TGTGCCAGCAGCCAAGCCCGGACAGCTAGGAATTCACCCCTCCACTTT.

Here the CDR3 reads CASSQSTSGRAYEQYF. For the CDR3, the DNA is TGCGCCAGCAGCCAGTCCACTAGCGGGAGGGCCTACGAGCAGTACTTC. V and J are TRBV4-1 and TRBJ2-7, with 13 bases identical to TRBD2. The CDR3 totals 16 residues. The J segment lost 2 bases and the V segment lost 3 bases, leaving 4 bases of the junction unmatched. Germline V gives CDR1 MGHRA, CDR2 YSYEKL.

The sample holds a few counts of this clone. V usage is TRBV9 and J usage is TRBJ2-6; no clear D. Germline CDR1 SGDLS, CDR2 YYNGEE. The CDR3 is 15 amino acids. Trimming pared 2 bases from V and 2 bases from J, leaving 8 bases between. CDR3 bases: TGTGCCAGCAGCGTTTTGGCAGCTGGGGCCAACGTCCTGACTTTC. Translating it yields CASSVLAAGANVLTF. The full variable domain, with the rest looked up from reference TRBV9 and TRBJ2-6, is DSGVTQTPKHLITATGQRVTLRCSPRSGDLSVYWYQQSLDQGLQFLIQYYNGEERAKGNILERFSAQQFPDLHSELNLSSLELGDSALYFCASSVLAAGANVLTFGAGSRLTVL.

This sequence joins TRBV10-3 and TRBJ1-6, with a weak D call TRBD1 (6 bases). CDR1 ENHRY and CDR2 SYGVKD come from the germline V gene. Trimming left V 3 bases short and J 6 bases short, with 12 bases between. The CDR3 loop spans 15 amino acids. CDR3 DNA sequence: TGTGCCATCAGTGAAGGACAGAGGGTTAATTCACCCCTCCACTTT. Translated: CAISEGQRVNSPLHF.

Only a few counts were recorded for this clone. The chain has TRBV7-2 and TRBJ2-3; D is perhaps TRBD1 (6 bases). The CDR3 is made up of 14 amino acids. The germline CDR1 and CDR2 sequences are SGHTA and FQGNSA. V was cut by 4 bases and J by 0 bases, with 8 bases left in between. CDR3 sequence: CASSSTGSTDTQYF. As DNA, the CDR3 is TGTGCCAGCAGCTCGACAGGAAGCACAGATACGCAGTATTTT.

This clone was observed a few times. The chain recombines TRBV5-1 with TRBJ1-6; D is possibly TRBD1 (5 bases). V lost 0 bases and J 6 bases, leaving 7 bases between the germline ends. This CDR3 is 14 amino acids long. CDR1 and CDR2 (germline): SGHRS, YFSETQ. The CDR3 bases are TGCGCCAGCAGCTTGGGACAGCCTAATTCACCCCTCCACTTT. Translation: CASSLGQPNSPLHF.

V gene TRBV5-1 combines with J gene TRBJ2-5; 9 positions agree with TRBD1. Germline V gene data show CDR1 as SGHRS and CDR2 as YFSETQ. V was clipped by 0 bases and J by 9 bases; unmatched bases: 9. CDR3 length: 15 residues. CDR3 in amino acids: CASSLGITGGGAQYF. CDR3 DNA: TGCGCCAGCAGCTTGGGAATAACAGGGGGCGGGGCCCAGTACTTC.

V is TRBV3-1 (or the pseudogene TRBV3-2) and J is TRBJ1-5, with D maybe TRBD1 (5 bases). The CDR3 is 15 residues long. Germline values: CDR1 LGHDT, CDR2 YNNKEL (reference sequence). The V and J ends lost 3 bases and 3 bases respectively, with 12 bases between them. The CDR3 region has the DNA TGTGCCAGCAGCCAGGGACTGTCGAACAATCAGCCCCAGCATTTT. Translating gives CASSQGLSNNQPQHF.

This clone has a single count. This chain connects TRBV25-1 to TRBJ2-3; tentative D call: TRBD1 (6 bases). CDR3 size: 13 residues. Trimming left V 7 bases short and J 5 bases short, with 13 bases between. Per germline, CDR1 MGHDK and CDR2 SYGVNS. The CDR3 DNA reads TGTGCCAGCATACCACAGGGATTAGATACGCAGTATTTT. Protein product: CASIPQGLDTQYF.

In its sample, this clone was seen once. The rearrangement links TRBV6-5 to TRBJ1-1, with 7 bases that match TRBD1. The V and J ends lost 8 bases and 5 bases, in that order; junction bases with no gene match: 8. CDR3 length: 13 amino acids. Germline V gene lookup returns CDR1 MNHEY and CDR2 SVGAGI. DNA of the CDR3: TGTGCCAGCGGAAACACAGGGGTGACTGAAGCTTTCTTT. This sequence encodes CASGNTGVTEAFF.

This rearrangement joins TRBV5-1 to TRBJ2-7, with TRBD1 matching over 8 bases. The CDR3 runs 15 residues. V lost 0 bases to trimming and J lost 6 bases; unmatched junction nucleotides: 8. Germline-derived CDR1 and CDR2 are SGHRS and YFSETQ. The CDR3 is CASSLDRDRLGEQYF. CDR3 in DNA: TGCGCCAGCAGCTTGGATCGGGACAGGTTGGGCGAGCAGTACTTC.

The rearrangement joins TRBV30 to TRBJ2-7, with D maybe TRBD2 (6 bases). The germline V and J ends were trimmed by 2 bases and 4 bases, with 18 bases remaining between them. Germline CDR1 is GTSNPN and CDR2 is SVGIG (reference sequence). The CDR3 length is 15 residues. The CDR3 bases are TGTGCCTGGAGTCGGAGGGTAGCTCAGGGTTACGAGCAGTACTTC. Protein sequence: CAWSRRVAQGYEQYF.

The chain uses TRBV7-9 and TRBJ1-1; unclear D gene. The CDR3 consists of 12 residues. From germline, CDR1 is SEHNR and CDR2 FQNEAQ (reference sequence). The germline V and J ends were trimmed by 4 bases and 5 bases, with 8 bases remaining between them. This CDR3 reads CASSSTRTEAFF. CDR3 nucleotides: TGTGCCAGCAGCTCCACGCGTACTGAAGCTTTCTTT.

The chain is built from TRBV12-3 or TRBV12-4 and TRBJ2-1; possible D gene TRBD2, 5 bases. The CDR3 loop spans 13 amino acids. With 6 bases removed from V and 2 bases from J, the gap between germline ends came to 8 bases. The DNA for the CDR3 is TGTGCCAGCAGATCCGGGGCCTACAATGAGCAGTTCTTC. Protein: CASRSGAYNEQFF.

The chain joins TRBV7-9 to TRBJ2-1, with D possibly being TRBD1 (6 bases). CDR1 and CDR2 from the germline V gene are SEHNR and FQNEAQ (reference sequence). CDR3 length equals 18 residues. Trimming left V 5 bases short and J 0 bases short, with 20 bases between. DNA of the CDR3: TGTGCCAGCAGCCCATGGACAGCCTCTTACCCCTCCTACAATGAGCAGTTCTTC. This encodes CASSPWTASYPSYNEQFF.

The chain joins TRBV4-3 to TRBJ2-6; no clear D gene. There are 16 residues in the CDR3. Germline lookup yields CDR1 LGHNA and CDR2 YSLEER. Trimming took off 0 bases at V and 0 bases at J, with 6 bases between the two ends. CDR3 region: CASSQESSSGANVLTF. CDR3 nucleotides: TGCGCCAGCAGCCAAGAATCCAGCTCTGGGGCCAACGTCCTGACTTTC.